A single T cell receptor beta chain is shown here with its context. The data are from a study of control samples from healthy donors and cancer patients. Per germline, CDR1 MNHEY and CDR2 SMNVEV (reference sequence). V dropped 6 bases and J dropped 0 bases, with 11 bases sitting between them. CDR3 size: 15 residues. Produced via immunoSEQ multiplex PCR; TCRdb's table is partial and in-frame only. Among 40,000 to 55,000 clones, over 65% were seen once, and the ten largest hold approximately 17%. The sample comprised formalin-fixed, paraffin-embedded tissue. The gene calls are TRBV27 and TRBJ2-2; TRBD2 might be the D (7 bases). The origin of this receptor is a male donor with melanoma. The CDR3 sequence is CASRWGGSNTGELFF. The CDR3 nucleotides are TGTGCCAGCAGATGGGGGGGCTCGAACACCGGGGAGCTGTTTTTT.